This record covers a single T cell receptor beta chain. Its binding antigen is unknown. No base qualities exist here, and no much larger clone lies one base off it. From the germline V gene (reference sequence), CDR1 is MNHEY and CDR2 is SMNVEV. The CDR3 measures 15 amino acids from cysteine to phenylalanine. Only the CDR3 region is kept as DNA, spanning 45 bases read in frame from base 1. V ends up 4 bases short and J 4 bases short, with an unmatched junction base count of 5. The time point label corresponds to: blood 2 weeks post-SBRT. The sample's treatment or condition label is to be understood as: 15 Gy SBRT to primary tumor, nephrectomy 4 weeks later. To follow tumor-enriched clonotypes, peripheral blood was collected serially from radiation-treated patients at baseline and again at 2 weeks and 4 weeks after SBRT. Every patient had renal cell carcinoma of clear cell pathology. The QIAamp DNA Blood Mini Kit (Qiagen) was used to prepare genomic DNA for TCR sequencing. The analyses included only samples that passed all quality control checks.

The data originate from a study of radiation and T cells in renal cell carcinoma (dated by TCRdb to 2018 to 2020). For the wider study: The samples were obtained from a clinical trial, where primary renal cell carcinomas were treated with 15 Gy stereotactic body radiation therapy and then removed by nephrectomy 4 weeks afterward. A total of roughly 4 million unique CDR3 nucleotide sequences, encoding 2,500,000 or so unique CDR3 amino acid sequences, were found across all 55 or so samples. A total of approximately 53 samples underwent TCR beta sequencing, made up of approximately 26 tumors and some 27 peripheral blood samples. What the work shows at the level of the full study, not this receptor alone: Changes in the blood repertoire were not tracked past 4 weeks after treatment. Effects of radiation dose or scheduling on the TCR repertoire could not be addressed with the single-armed trial design. Because pretreatment tumor biopsies were not available, the study could not determine whether clonotypes were already present within the tumor at baseline. Top tumor clonotypes rose in blood from baseline to 2 weeks post-radiation, then contracted by 4 weeks, suggesting transient expansion of tumor-resident clones.

TCR beta libraries were generated from genomic DNA with the immunoSEQ kit, following the manufacturer's recommendations. For library preparation, a first multiplex PCR was performed with proprietary primers, followed by a second PCR in which unique barcodes were added, and bead cleanups were performed after each round. Each sample batch included a kit-provided positive control reaction and a negative control reaction. The final libraries underwent checking on an Agilent 4200 TapeStation D1000 ScreenTape, volumetric pooling, and quantification by qPCR. Sequencing ran on an Illumina NextSeq500 with a MidOutput 150-cycle cartridge, using 156 Read1 and 15 Index1 cycles with kit custom primers. The pooled library was loaded at approximately 0.92 pM, and approximately 20% PhiX control was spiked in. The authors processed their data as follows. Vendor-processed data were analyzed in R, and a clonotype was defined as all T cells sharing the same CDR3 nucleotide sequence. In the clone abundance analyses, frequencies in each sample were normalized to that sample's 10,000 most abundant clones. Public T cell clones, which averaged fewer than five per sample, were excluded before analysis. A difference in abundance of at least 32-fold between compartments was used to define tumor-enriched and baseline blood-enriched clonotypes. A beta-binomial differential abundance model was applied to find clonotypes that expanded or contracted between blood time points. Tumor-blood repertoire similarity was measured with the Baroni-Urbani and Buser coefficient, and group comparisons used two-tailed Wilcoxon tests in R. TCRdb took over this immuneACCESS table, retaining in-frame rearrangements with V and J assigned. Such tables are incomplete; in checked studies, under half of the missing clones stem from an unresolved V gene, and the remainder is unexplained. The V and J calls and clone size are taken from that table; D and trimming were inferred from the DNA. A total of 60,000 to 65,000 clones appear in this sample, roughly 72% of them only once. The top ten clones comprise over 6% of the sample.

The specimen was blood, collected from a patient whose treatment included radiotherapy and nephrectomy. This clonotype originated in a man in his sixties with renal cell carcinoma. This chain is built from TRBV27 and TRBJ1-5, with TRBD1 matching 9 junction bases. The CDR3 region reads CASSSSDRGNQPQHF. The base sequence is TGTGCCAGCAGTTCCTCGGACAGGGGAAATCAGCCCCAGCATTTT.